This T cell receptor beta chain was sequenced in a study of blood T cells in healthy people across ages. Study-wide background: Template-switching capture recovered about one barcoded beta molecule per two T cells.

The individuals who served as donors were healthy Caucasians living in Russia, aged about 6 to 95. With a J-beta primer mix and a sample-barcoded 5' primer, a second PCR ran roughly 7 to 11 cycles. The template-switch adaptor was a 5' adaptor with 12 random nucleotides. It tagged each cDNA molecule. MiXCR was run by TCRdb on the 5' RACE reads, yielding one entry per CDR3 protein. The sample has about 2 million distinct CDR3 sequences; roughly 50% are singletons. Notes on the study in general: Diversity was estimated from one million T cells, and these estimates were considered underestimates.

This clonotype has just a few counts. Its target is unknown. Germline CDR1 is LNHNV and CDR2 is YYDKDF (reference sequence). The CDR3 contains 17 residues. The trim removed 1 base at V and 10 bases at J, leaving 15 bases unmatched. The TCR sequence derives from a woman between 35 and 50 years old in good health. V usage is TRBV15 and J usage is TRBJ2-1; the match to TRBD2 covers 8 bases. Sequencing was performed on blood. Here the CDR3 DNA reads TGTGCCACCAGCAGAGTCATGAGAGCGGGGGCCAGGGGAGAGCAGTTCTTC. It translates to CATSRVMRAGARGEQFF.